The 6 T cell receptor beta chains reported below all come from one sample, sequenced in a study of post-analysis software for immune sequencing data. The TCR beta cDNA libraries carried unique molecular identifiers. TCRdb itself ran the PCR reads through MiXCR, one entry per CDR3 protein. Among some 690,000 distinct CDR3 sequences, roughly 29% were seen once, and the ten largest hold more than 0.45%. Their antigens remain unidentified. Study-level points and caveats: Included in a set of roughly five TRBV segments more frequent in patients than controls were TRBV5-6, TRBV5-1 and TRBV20-1.

Sequenced: blood. The receptor set was obtained from a girl under 18 with multiple sclerosis.

This clonotype was detected once. The chain has TRBV6-6 and TRBJ1-5; D ambiguous. Trimming took 4 bases from V and 7 from J, leaving 2 bases between them. The CDR3 length is 10 residues. CDR1 and CDR2 from the germline V gene are MNHNY and SVGAGI (reference sequence). CDR3 residues: CASSSQPQHF. The DNA of the CDR3 is TGTGCCAGCAGTTCCCAGCCCCAGCATTTT.

Here the CDR3 DNA reads TGTGCCAGCAGTTATTGGCAGGGCGGCCAGCCCCAGCATTTT. Translation: CASSYWQGGQPQHF. The chain recombines TRBV6-2 or TRBV6-3 with TRBJ1-5; TRBD1 might be the D (5 bases). This CDR3 has 14 residues. Trimming removed 3 bases at V and 7 bases at J, with 13 bases between. Per germline, CDR1 MNHEY and CDR2 SVGEGT.

The V gene is TRBV5-5, the J gene TRBJ2-1; 8 nucleotides line up with TRBD2. This CDR3 spans 17 amino acids. V was clipped by 4 bases and J by 4 bases; unmatched bases: 13. In germline, CDR1 is SGHKS, CDR2 YYEKEE (reference sequence). The CDR3 nucleotides are TGTGCCAGCAGCACACGTCCGGGGGGGCCTTTTTACAATGAGCAGTTCTTC. It is translated as CASSTRPGGPFYNEQFF.

A few counts support this clonotype. The rearrangement uses TRBV28 and TRBJ2-4; no definite D call. The end of the DNA fits TRBJ2-7 better, so the J call may be wrong. This CDR3 region has 11 residues. In germline, CDR1 is MDHEN, CDR2 SYDVKM. The CDR3 here is CASSLWGEQYF. The CDR3 region has the DNA TGTGCCAGCAGTTTATGGGGCGAGCAGTACTTC.

The rearrangement joins TRBV28 to TRBJ1-5; D remains unclear. The ends were cut back, 0 bases at V and 5 bases at J, with 2 bases in the middle. Germline assignment: CDR1 MDHEN and CDR2 SYDVKM. The CDR3 contains 12 residues. CDR3 in DNA: TGTGCCAGCAGTTTATGGGATCAGCCCCAGCATTTT. It specifies CASSLWDQPQHF. The variable domain in full, with the rest retrieved from reference TRBV28 and TRBJ1-5, is DVKVTQSSRYLVKRTGEKVFLECVQDMDHENMFWYRQDPGLGLRLIYFSYDVKMKEKGDIPEGYSVSREKKERFSLILESASTNQTSMYLCASSLWDQPQHFGDGTRLSIL.

The chain joins TRBV28 to TRBJ1-2, with TRBD1 matching 10 bases. The CDR3 is made up of 14 amino acids. Germline V gene sequence: CDR1 MDHEN, CDR2 SYDVKM. Trimming removed 5 bases from V and 6 bases from J; junction bases left unmatched: 6. As DNA, the CDR3 is TGTGCCAGCAGTCCTCCCGGGACAGGGGATGGCTACACCTTC. Its protein product is CASSPPGTGDGYTF.